This T cell receptor beta chain was identified in a study of control samples from healthy donors and cancer patients. V lost 6 bases to trimming and J lost 4 bases, with 15 bases between them. Germline V gives CDR1 SGHTA, CDR2 FQGTGA. The CDR3 spans 14 residues. Profiled with immunoSEQ multiplex PCR; TCRdb holds only in-frame clones, not every one. The data hold 350,000 to 450,000 clones, with around 90% observed a single time. V usage is TRBV7-3 and J usage is TRBJ1-1; possibly TRBD1 for D (5 bases). The sequenced material came from PBMCs. This TCR was sampled from a man aged 40-50 years with head and neck cancer. In DNA, the CDR3 is TGTGCCAGCAGTCCACGGGGGGAGGTCACTGAAGCTTTCTTT. Translation gives CASSPRGEVTEAFF.